Here is one TCR beta chain with its context. Antigen: not known. V was shortened by 4 bases and J by 5 bases, with 15 bases between the two germline ends. The V gene's germline CDR1 is SGHRS and CDR2 YFSETQ. This CDR3 spans 14 amino acids. This record comes from a study of cytomegalovirus exposure and HLA in healthy donors. General study points: The listing of 150 to 200 TCR beta chains classed them as cytomegalovirus-associated. High sensitivity and specificity were reportedly achieved when the classifier diagnosed cytomegalovirus status. TCR sequences were mostly rare, though some public TCRs occurred in many donors.

This table comes from immunoSEQ multiplex PCR, and its TCRdb copy is limited to in-frame clones, with some not included. The sample includes 250,000 to 350,000 clones, around 87% of them seen just once. A 120-subject validation cohort, separate from the approximately 670-subject first cohort, supplied the donors. The chain employs TRBV5-1 and TRBJ1-1, with D maybe TRBD1 (6 bases). This receptor was obtained from a woman between 18 and 29 years old in good health and CMV-seronegative. Material: PBMCs. The CDR3 protein is CASSQLGARTEAFF. The DNA for the CDR3 is TGCGCCAGCAGCCAACTGGGGGCTCGGACTGAAGCTTTCTTT.